Below are 7 T cell receptor beta chains sequenced from a single sample in a study of blood T cells in healthy people across ages. Using a J-beta primer mix together with a sample-barcoded 5' primer, a second PCR was run for roughly 6 to 11 cycles. TCRdb reprocessed the 5' RACE reads via MiXCR and lists one record per CDR3 protein. The sample includes some 1.6 million distinct CDR3 sequences, about 32% of them seen just once. Sequenced input: blood. The receptors stem from a woman aged 25 to 39 in good health.

This clonotype has a count of ten or more. The chain combines TRBV12-3 or TRBV12-4 with TRBJ2-6; D is ambiguous. The V and J ends lost 5 bases and 7 bases respectively, with 12 bases between them. There are 14 residues in the CDR3. DNA of the CDR3: TGTGCCAGCAGTCCGGTGGCTGTCGCCAACGTCCTGACTTTC. It codes for CASSPVAVANVLTF.

This clonotype was picked up one time. The chain has TRBV27 and TRBJ2-1; D is uncertain. The CDR3 extends over 16 amino acids. Trimming took off 3 bases at V and 0 bases at J, with 12 bases between the two ends. Germline V gene sequence: CDR1 MNHEY, CDR2 SMNVEV (reference sequence). CDR3 protein: CASSFRALSSYNEQFF. CDR3 DNA: TGTGCCAGCAGTTTCCGAGCGTTGAGCTCCTACAATGAGCAGTTCTTC.

The V and J genes are TRBV29-1 and TRBJ2-3; D perhaps matches TRBD1 (6 bases). The germline V and J ends were trimmed by 7 bases and 2 bases, with 13 bases remaining between them. CDR3 length equals 13 residues. Germline-derived CDR1 and CDR2 are SQVTM and ANQGSEA. The CDR3 DNA is TGCAGCGCTTCCCGGACAGCCACAGATACGCAGTATTTT. It specifies CSASRTATDTQYF.

Points on this clonotype: A read error may explain this, as a much larger clone is one base away. The rearrangement uses TRBV20-1 and TRBJ2-3; 7 nucleotides match TRBD2. Germline V gene data show CDR1 as DFQATT and CDR2 as SNEGSKA (reference sequence). The CDR3 runs 17 residues. With 3 bases clipped from V and 3 bases from J, the junction kept 15 bases outside the gene matches. CDR3 in amino acids: CSASAERPGGATDTQYF. CDR3 DNA sequence: TGCAGTGCTAGTGCGGAAAGACCGGGAGGAGCAACAGATACGCAGTATTTT.

The chain links TRBV5-6 to TRBJ1-1, with 7 bases identical to TRBD1. This CDR3 spans 14 amino acids. Germline V lookup: CDR1 SGHDT, CDR2 YYEEEE. Trimming cost V 0 bases and J 7 bases; bases outside gene matches: 6. The CDR3 region has the DNA TGTGCCAGCAGCTTGGGAGGGACAGCCGTTGAAGCTTTCTTT. Amino acid sequence: CASSLGGTAVEAFF.

The J gene is TRBJ1-2, the V gene TRBV5-1, with a tentative D call TRBD1 (5 bases). Trimming took off 4 bases at V and 4 bases at J, with 14 bases between the two ends. CDR1 is SGHRS, CDR2 YFSETQ, per germline. This CDR3 spans 14 amino acids. CDR3 bases: TGCGCCAGCAGCGGGGACTCGACCGTCTATGGCTACACCTTC. Protein: CASSGDSTVYGYTF.

V gene TRBV12-3 or TRBV12-4 combines with J gene TRBJ2-7; 7 nucleotides match TRBD2. The CDR3 is 15 amino acids. V lost 6 bases to trimming and J lost 4 bases; unmatched junction nucleotides: 12. CDR3 amino acids: CASSLGPGGPYEQYF. As DNA, the CDR3 is TGTGCCAGCAGCCTCGGACCGGGGGGACCATACGAGCAGTACTTC.